This record looks at one T cell receptor beta chain sequence and its context. The entry originates in a study of PD-1 blockade in classical Hodgkin lymphoma. CDR1 and CDR2 (germline): SNHLY, FYNNEI. V lost 8 bases to trimming and J lost 2 bases, with 10 bases between them. The length of the CDR3 is 13 residues. The repertoire was sequenced with immunoSEQ multiplex PCR; TCRdb's copy has only in-frame clones and lacks some. The profile covers some 17,000 clones, with about 65% appearing a single time and 7.8% taken by the ten largest. Regarding time point: cycle 4 day 1 (C4D1), after more than five weeks of nivolumab. Each and every patient relapsed after autologous stem cell transplantation, and patients got differing brentuximab vedotin exposure.

The material sequenced was peripheral blood mononuclear cells (PBMCs), taken before the fourth cycle of nivolumab. The receptor comes from a human donor with classical Hodgkin lymphoma. This sequence joins TRBV2 and TRBJ2-1; D remains unclear. The CDR3 DNA sequence: TGTGCCAGCTCCGGGCAGGCCTACAATGAGCAGTTCTTC. Protein: CASSGQAYNEQFF.